This TCR beta chain was identified in a study of blood T cell repertoires in COVID-19 (dated by TCRdb to 2018 to 2021). General notes on the study: Samples from collaborators originated in the United States, Italy and Spain and spanned both the acute and convalescent phases of COVID-19. Samples were obtained from the ongoing ImmuneRACE study (first 160 participants) and from over a thousand subjects provided by 6 global collaborators. The repertoires were made available in a free public database intended to serve as a resource for research on the immune response to SARS-CoV-2. The prospective study material was composed of cDNA or gDNA derived from T cells, B-cell-depleted T cells, or PBMCs. HLA class I and class II types, where available, came from metadata supplied by the sample provider rather than from assay-based typing. Deeply sampled blood TCRbeta repertoires from subjects exposed to, actively infected with, or recovered from COVID-19 were included in the dataset. The sample metadata nearly always contained a de-identified subject ID, COVID-19 status, age in years and sex. Findings and caveats that apply to the study as a whole: The quantity of clinical and demographic metadata differed by source and by participant and was supplied without curation.

The collaborating institutions used their own protocols to collect whole blood in K2EDTA tubes. For TCRbeta analysis, collaborators shipped samples in one of three forms: frozen whole blood, isolated PBMCs, or DNA extracted from either of those sample types. TCRbeta CDR3 regions were amplified from genomic DNA by means of the immunoSEQ Assay, a bias-controlled multiplex PCR. The authors' pipeline ran thus. Within the assay, amplification of reference gene primers was used to estimate how many nucleated cells each sample contained. Sequence reads were collapsed and filtered to measure the absolute abundance of every unique TCRbeta CDR3 rearrangement. Productive Simpson clonality was computed per sample as the square root of Simpson's diversity index over productive rearrangements. Not all clones reach the TCRdb copy of this immuneACCESS table, which keeps in-frame sequences only. Checked studies attribute under half of the gap to unresolved V genes and leave the rest unexplained. V, J and clone size are those of that table, while D and trimming were read from the DNA. The sample table records tens of thousands of clones; approximately 80% of these occur just once. Together, the top ten hold approximately 14% of the sample.

Sequences SGHDN (CDR1) and FVKESK (CDR2) are obtained from the germline V gene. At the junction V is shortened by 1 base and J by 6 bases, with 13 bases in between. Measured from the cysteine to the phenylalanine, the CDR3 is 15 residues long. Kept here is only the CDR3 DNA, which spans 45 bases and is read in frame from base 1. Details on this clone: No antigen is known for it. No base quality information exists; no much larger clone differs at one position.

This TCR was sampled from a human donor in a cohort sampled during active COVID-19. The specimen was peripheral blood. The chain is encoded by TRBV14 joined to TRBJ2-1; possibly the D gene is TRBD2, per 6 matching bases. The nucleotide sequence is TGTGCCAGCAGCCAAGTCCGACTCGGGGGCAATGAGCAGTTCTTC. Its protein reads: CASSQVRLGGNEQFF.